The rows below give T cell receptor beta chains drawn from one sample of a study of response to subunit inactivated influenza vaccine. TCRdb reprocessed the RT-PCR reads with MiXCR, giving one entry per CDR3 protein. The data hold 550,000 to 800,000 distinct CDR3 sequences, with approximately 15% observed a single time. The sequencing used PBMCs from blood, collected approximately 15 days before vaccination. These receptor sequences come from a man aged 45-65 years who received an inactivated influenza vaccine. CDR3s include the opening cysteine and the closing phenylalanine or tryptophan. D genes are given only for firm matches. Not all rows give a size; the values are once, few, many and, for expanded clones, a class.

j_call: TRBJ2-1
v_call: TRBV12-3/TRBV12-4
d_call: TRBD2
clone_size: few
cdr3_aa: CASSLRGRLAGLNEQFF
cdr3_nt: TGTGCCAGCAGTTTAAGGGGTCGACTAGCGGGGCTCAATGAGCAGTTCTTC

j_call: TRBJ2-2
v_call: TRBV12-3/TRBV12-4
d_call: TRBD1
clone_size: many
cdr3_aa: CASRLQGADGELFF
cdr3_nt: TGTGCCAGCAGACTACAGGGGGCTGACGGGGAGCTGTTTTTT

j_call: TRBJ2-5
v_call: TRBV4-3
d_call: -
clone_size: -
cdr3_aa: CASSQAYRDQETQYF
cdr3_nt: TGCGCCAGCAGCCAAGCGTACAGGGACCAAGAGACCCAGTACTTC

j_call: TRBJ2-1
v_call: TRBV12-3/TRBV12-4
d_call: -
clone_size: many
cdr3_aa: CASSPGLSSYNEQFF
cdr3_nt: TGTGCCAGCAGCCCTGGACTTAGCTCCTACAATGAGCAGTTCTTC

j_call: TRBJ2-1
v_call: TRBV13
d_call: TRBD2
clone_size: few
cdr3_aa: CASSVQRGEYNEQFF
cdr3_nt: TGTGCCAGCAGCGTCCAGCGGGGGGAATACAATGAGCAGTTCTTC

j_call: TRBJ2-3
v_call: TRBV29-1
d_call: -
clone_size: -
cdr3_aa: CSVELVAGTDTQYF
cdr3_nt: TGCAGCGTTGAACTGGTTGCTGGCACAGATACGCAGTATTTT

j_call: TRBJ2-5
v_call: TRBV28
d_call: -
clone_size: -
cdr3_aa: CASSLSGPPFQYQETQYF
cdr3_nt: TGTGCCAGCAGTTTGTCGGGTCCACCTTTTCAGTACCAAGAGACCCAGTACTTC

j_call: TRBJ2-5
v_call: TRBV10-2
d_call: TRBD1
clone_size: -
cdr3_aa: CASSEWTGGETQYF
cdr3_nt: TGCGCCAGCAGTGAGTGGACAGGAGGAGAGACCCAGTACTTC

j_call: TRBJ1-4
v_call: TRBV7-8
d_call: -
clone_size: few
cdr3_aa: CASSLALRTRSTNEKLFF
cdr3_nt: TGTGCCAGCAGCTTAGCCCTCCGTACCAGGAGCACTAATGAAAAACTGTTTTTT

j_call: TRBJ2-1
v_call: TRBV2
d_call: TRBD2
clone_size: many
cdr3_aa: CASSEARLAGDNEQFF
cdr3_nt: TGTGCCAGCAGTGAAGCCAGGCTAGCGGGGGACAATGAGCAGTTCTTC

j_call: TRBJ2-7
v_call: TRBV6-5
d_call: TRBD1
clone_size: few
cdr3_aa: CASSYRGRSSEQYF
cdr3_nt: TGTGCCAGCAGTTACAGGGGGCGTTCGTCCGAGCAGTACTTC

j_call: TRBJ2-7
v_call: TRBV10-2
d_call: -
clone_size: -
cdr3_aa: CASRAGDSYEQYF
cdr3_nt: TGCGCCAGCAGGGCAGGGGATTCCTACGAGCAGTACTTC

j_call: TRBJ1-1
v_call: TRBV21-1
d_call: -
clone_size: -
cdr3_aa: CASSKDGGEHPAIEAFF
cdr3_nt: TGTGCCAGCAGCAAAGACGGGGGAGAACATCCGGCCATTGAAGCTTTCTTT

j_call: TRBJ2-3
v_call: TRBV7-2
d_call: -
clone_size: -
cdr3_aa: CASSRTSLDTQYF
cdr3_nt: TGTGCCAGCAGCCGCACTAGCCTCGATACGCAGTATTTT

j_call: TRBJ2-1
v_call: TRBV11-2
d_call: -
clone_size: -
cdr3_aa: CASSLGPGTNNEQFF
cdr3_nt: TGTGCCAGCAGCTTAGGACCTGGGACCAACAATGAGCAGTTCTTC

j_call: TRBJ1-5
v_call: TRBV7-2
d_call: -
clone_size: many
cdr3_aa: CASSLGGAQPQHF
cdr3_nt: TGTGCCAGCAGCTTAGGAGGGGCGCAGCCCCAGCATTTT

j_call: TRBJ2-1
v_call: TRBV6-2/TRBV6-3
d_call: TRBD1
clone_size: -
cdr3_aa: CASSYDYSGTDYNEQFF
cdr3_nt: TGTGCCAGCAGTTACGACTATTCCGGGACAGACTACAATGAGCAGTTCTTC

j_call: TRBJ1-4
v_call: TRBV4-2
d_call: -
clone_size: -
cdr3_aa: CASSQSQGDNEKLFF
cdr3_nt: TGTGCCAGCAGCCAGTCCCAGGGTGATAATGAAAAACTGTTTTTT

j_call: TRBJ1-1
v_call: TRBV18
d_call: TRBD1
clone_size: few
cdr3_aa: CASSPGTGTNTEAFF
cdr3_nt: TGTGCCAGCTCACCCGGGACAGGGACGAACACTGAAGCTTTCTTT

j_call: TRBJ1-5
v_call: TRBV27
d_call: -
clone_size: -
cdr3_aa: CASSPRLGGKYSNQPQHF
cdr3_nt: TGTGCCAGCAGTCCTCGGTTGGGGGGGAAATATAGCAATCAGCCCCAGCATTTT

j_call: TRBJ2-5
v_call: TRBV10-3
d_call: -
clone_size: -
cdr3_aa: CAISDLRGQETQYF
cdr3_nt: TGTGCCATCAGTGACCTCAGAGGCCAAGAGACCCAGTACTTC

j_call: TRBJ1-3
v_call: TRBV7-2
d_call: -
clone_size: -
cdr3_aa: CASSRDLGSGNTIYF
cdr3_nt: TGTGCCAGCAGCCGGGACCTGGGCTCTGGAAACACCATATATTTT

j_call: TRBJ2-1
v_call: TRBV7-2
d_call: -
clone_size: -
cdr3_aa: CASSLVATEYNEQFF
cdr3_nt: TGTGCCAGCAGCTTAGTAGCGACAGAGTACAATGAGCAGTTCTTC

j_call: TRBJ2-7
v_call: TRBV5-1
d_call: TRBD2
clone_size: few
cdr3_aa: CASSLGPSGLSYEQYF
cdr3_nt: TGCGCCAGCAGCTTGGGTCCTAGCGGGCTCTCCTACGAGCAGTACTTC

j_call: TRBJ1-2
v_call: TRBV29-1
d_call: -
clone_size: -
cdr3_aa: CSVGQSGDYGYTF
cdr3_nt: TGCAGCGTTGGTCAGTCAGGGGATTATGGCTACACCTTC

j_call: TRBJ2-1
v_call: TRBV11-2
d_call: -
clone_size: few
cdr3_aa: CASSSTRGSWEQFF
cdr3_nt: TGTGCCAGCAGCTCTACCCGGGGTAGCTGGGAGCAGTTCTTC

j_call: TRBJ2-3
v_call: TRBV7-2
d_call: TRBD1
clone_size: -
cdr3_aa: CASSLAPGQGGDTQYF
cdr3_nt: TGTGCCAGCAGCTTAGCGCCAGGACAGGGTGGAGATACGCAGTATTTT

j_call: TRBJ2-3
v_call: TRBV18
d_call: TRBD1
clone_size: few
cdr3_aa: CASSPPGTGVTDTQYF
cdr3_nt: TGTGCCAGCTCACCCCCCGGGACAGGGGTAACAGATACGCAGTATTTT

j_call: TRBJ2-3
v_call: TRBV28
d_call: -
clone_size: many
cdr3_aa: CASSYPDTQYF
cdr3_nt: TGTGCCAGCAGTTACCCAGATACGCAGTATTTT

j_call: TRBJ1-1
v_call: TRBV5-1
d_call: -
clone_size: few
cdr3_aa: CASKIRPMNTEAFF
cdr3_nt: TGCGCCAGCAAAATACGACCTATGAACACTGAAGCTTTCTTT

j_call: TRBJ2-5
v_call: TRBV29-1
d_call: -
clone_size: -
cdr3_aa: CSVEIVGQQTGETQYF
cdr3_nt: TGCAGCGTTGAGATTGTAGGACAGCAGACCGGAGAGACCCAGTACTTC